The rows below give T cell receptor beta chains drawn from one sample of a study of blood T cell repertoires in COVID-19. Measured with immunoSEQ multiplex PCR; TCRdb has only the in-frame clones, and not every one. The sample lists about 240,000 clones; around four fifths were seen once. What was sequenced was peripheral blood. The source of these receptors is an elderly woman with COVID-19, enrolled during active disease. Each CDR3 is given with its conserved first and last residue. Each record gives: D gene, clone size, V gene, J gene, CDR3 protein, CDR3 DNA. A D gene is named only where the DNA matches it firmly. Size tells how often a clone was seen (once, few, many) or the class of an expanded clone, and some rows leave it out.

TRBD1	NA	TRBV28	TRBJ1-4	CASRTGGSDWKLFF	TGTGCCAGCAGGACAGGGGGTTCAGATTGGAAACTGTTTTTT
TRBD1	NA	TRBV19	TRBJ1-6	CASSSRDRVQSPLHF	TGTGCCAGTAGTAGCCGAGACAGGGTTCAATCACCCCTCCACTTT
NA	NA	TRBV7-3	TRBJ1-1	CASSLRGNTEAFF	TGTGCCAGCAGCCTCCGGGGGAACACTGAAGCTTTCTTT
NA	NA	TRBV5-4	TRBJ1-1	CASSRRGDTEAFF	TGTGCCAGCAGCCGCCGCGGGGACACTGAAGCTTTCTTT
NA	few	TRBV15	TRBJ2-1	CATSRTTGLGNEQFF	TGTGCCACCAGCCGAACCACTGGGCTGGGCAATGAGCAGTTCTTC
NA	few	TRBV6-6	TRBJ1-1	CASSYPERNTEAFF	TGTGCCAGCAGTTACCCTGAGAGGAACACTGAAGCTTTCTTT
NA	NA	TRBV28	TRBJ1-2	CASRAGGANYGYTF	TGTGCCAGCAGGGCTGGGGGCGCCAACTATGGCTACACCTTC
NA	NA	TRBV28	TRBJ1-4	CASSPYGGGNEKLFF	TGTGCCAGCAGCCCCTACGGGGGGGGAAATGAAAAACTGTTTTTT
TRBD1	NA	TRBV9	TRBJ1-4	CASSPDRVGNEKLFF	TGTGCCAGCAGCCCCGACAGGGTGGGAAATGAAAAACTGTTTTTT
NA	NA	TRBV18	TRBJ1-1	CASSPRDTMNTEAFF	TGTGCCAGCTCACCACGGGACACCATGAACACTGAAGCTTTCTTT
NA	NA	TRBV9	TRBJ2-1	CASSVGVGQVQFF	TGTGCCAGCAGCGTAGGGGTGGGGCAGGTGCAGTTCTTC
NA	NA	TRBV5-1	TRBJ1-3	CASSTSGNTIYF	TGCGCCAGCAGCACTTCTGGAAACACCATATATTTT
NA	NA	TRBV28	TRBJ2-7	CATAEGYLYEQYF	TGTGCCACCGCGGAGGGTTATCTCTACGAGCAGTACTTC
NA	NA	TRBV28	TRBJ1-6	CASTRAGERHSPLHF	TGTGCCAGCACGCGGGCGGGGGAGAGACATTCACCCCTCCACTTT
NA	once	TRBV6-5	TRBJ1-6	CASTQAGGNSPLHF	TGTGCCAGCACCCAGGCGGGGGGGAATTCACCCCTCCACTTT
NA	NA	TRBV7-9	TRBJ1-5	CASSASGGVSNQPQHF	TGTGCCAGCAGCGCCAGTGGGGGGGTTAGCAATCAGCCCCAGCATTTT
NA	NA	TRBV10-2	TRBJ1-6	CASRGGSSPLHF	TGCGCCAGCAGGGGGGGAAGTTCACCCCTCCACTTT
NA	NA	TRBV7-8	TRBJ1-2	CASSLARLNYGYTF	TGTGCCAGCAGCTTAGCGCGACTGAACTATGGCTACACCTTC
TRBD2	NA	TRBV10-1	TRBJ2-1	CASSEAPTSGRGNEQFF	TGCGCCAGCAGTGAGGCCCCAACTAGCGGGAGAGGGAATGAGCAGTTCTTC
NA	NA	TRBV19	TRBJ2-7	CASSSRQAFYEQYF	TGTGCCAGTAGTTCCCGACAGGCCTTCTACGAGCAGTACTTC
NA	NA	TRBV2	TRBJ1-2	CASSEGGTGYGYTF	TGTGCCAGCAGTGAGGGCGGGACCGGCTATGGCTACACCTTC
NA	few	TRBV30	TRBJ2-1	CAWSVLSGIYNEQFF	TGTGCCTGGAGTGTACTTAGCGGCATATACAATGAGCAGTTCTTC
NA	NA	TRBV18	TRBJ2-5	CASSPPAGQETQYF	TGTGCCAGCTCACCACCGGCGGGCCAAGAGACCCAGTACTTC
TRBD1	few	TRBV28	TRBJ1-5	CASSPAGQAPPGPQHF	TGTGCCAGCAGTCCAGCGGGACAGGCCCCTCCAGGGCCCCAGCATTTT
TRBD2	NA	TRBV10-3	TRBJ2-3	CAISGTSGVQDTQYF	TGTGCCATCAGTGGGACTAGCGGGGTTCAAGATACGCAGTATTTT
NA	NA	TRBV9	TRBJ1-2	CASSAREGAYGYTF	TGTGCCAGCAGCGCCCGGGAGGGAGCCTATGGCTACACCTTC
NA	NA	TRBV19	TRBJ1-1	CASAKTWRYTEAFF	TGTGCCAGCGCAAAAACATGGAGGTACACTGAAGCTTTCTTT
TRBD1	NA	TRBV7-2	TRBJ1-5	CASSLDGQGRNQPQHF	TGTGCCAGCAGCTTGGATGGACAGGGGCGCAATCAGCCCCAGCATTTT
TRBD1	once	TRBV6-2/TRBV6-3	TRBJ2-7	CASSYRQGVYEQYF	TGTGCCAGCAGTTATAGGCAGGGGGTCTACGAGCAGTACTTC
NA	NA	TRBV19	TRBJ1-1	CATAVPQLGGRPGAFF	TGTGCCACCGCAGTCCCACAGTTGGGGGGGAGACCGGGAGCTTTCTTT
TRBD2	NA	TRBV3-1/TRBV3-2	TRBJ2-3	CASSRRGTSGDGDTQYF	TGTGCCAGCAGCCGCAGAGGTACTAGCGGGGATGGAGATACGCAGTATTTT
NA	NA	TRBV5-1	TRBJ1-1	CASTLSLAQNTEAFF	TGCGCCAGCACATTATCCCTGGCACAGAACACTGAAGCTTTCTTT
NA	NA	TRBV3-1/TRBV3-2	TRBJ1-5	CASSQGGDQPQHF	TGTGCCAGCAGCCAAGGGGGAGATCAGCCCCAGCATTTT
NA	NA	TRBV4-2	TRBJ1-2	CASSQEVTREDYTF	TGTGCCAGCAGCCAAGAGGTTACCCGGGAGGACTACACCTTC
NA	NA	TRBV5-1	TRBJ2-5	CASSLVGAAGIETQYF	TGCGCCAGCAGCTTGGTTGGGGCCGCCGGCATAGAGACCCAGTACTTC
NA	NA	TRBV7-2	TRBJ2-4	CASSLTRGKNIQYF	TGTGCCAGCAGCTTAACTAGAGGCAAAAACATTCAGTACTTC
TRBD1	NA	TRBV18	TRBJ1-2	CASSRQGDYTF	TGTGCCAGCTCGAGACAGGGAGATTACACCTTC
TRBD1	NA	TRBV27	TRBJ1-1	CASTPDRGRLGVNTEAFF	TGTGCCAGCACCCCAGACAGGGGGCGTTTGGGGGTGAACACTGAAGCTTTCTTT
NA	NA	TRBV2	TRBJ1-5	CASSEVTGSNQPQHF	TGTGCCAGCAGTGAAGTGACCGGGAGCAATCAGCCCCAGCATTTT
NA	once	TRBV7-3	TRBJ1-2	CASSSGTPGYTF	TGTGCCAGCAGCTCAGGAACCCCTGGCTACACCTTC
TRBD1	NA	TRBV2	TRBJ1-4	CANRDRLNEKLFF	TGTGCCAACCGGGACAGGTTGAATGAAAAACTGTTTTTT
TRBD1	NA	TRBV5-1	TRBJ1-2	CASGGQPTEGYTF	TGCGCCAGCGGGGGACAGCCTACGGAAGGCTACACCTTC
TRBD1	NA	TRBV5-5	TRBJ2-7	CASSRQGAYEQYF	TGTGCCAGCAGCCGACAGGGGGCCTACGAGCAGTACTTC
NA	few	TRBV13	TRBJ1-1	CASGGQMNTEAFF	TGTGCCAGTGGTGGGCAGATGAACACTGAAGCTTTCTTT
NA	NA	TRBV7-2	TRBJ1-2	CASSPMSRDYGYTF	TGTGCCAGCAGCCCCATGTCTAGAGACTATGGCTACACCTTC
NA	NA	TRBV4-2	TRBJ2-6	CASSQEQSSGANVLTF	TGTGCCAGCAGCCAAGAACAGAGCTCTGGGGCCAACGTCCTGACTTTC
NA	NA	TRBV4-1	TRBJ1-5	CASSQEGGGSGNQPQHF	TGCGCCAGCAGCCAAGAGGGTGGGGGGAGCGGCAATCAGCCCCAGCATTTT
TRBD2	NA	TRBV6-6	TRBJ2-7	CASSLSGGAVRQYF	TGTGCCAGCAGTCTTAGCGGGGGGGCCGTACGTCAGTACTTC
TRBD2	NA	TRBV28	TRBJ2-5	CASGLEWQETQYF	TGTGCCAGCGGACTAGAATGGCAAGAGACCCAGTACTTC
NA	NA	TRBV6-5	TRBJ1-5	CASRIQEGNQPQHF	TGTGCCAGCAGGATACAGGAAGGCAATCAGCCCCAGCATTTT